The 18 T cell receptor beta chains presented below share a single source sample, sequenced in a study of molecular identifiers for immune sequencing clone quantification. TCRdb analysed the PCR reads with MiXCR anew, one entry per CDR3 protein. The data contain about 640,000 distinct CDR3 sequences, nearly 20% of them singletons. Sequenced input: naive CD8+ T cells from blood, with Jurkat cell RNA spiked in. The subset is: FACS-sorted CD8+CD4-CCR7+CD45RA+ naive T cells. These receptors originate from a human donor in good health. Some libraries in this study had Jurkat cell RNA spiked in.

Points on this clonotype: One base away lies a much larger clone, so this may be a sequencing read error. The rearrangement joins TRBV4-3 to TRBJ1-4; a weak D match, TRBD1 (5 bases). CDR1 and CDR2 from the germline V gene are LGHNA and YSLEER. The V gene lost 0 bases and the J gene lost 3 bases, with 11 bases spanning the gap. This CDR3 has 16 amino acids. The CDR3 region is CASSQDFGGPNEKLFF. DNA of the CDR3: TGCGCCAGCAGCCAAGATTTTGGGGGACCTAATGAAAAACTGTTTTTT.

This clonotype occurred many times. This chain connects TRBV7-9 to TRBJ1-1, with D perhaps TRBD1 (5 bases). The V end was cut by 3 bases, the J end by 4 bases, with 9 bases between. Germline CDR1 is SEHNR and CDR2 is FQNEAQ (reference sequence). This CDR3 region has 13 residues. For the CDR3, the DNA is TGTGCCAGCAGCTTTTCAGGGTTCACTGAAGCTTTCTTT. Amino acids: CASSFSGFTEAFF.

This clonotype has ten or more counts. The chain is built from TRBV6-6 and TRBJ1-5; possible D gene TRBD1, 5 bases. The germline V gene encodes CDR1 MNHNY and CDR2 SVGAGI (reference sequence). This CDR3 is 15 amino acids long. The V gene lost 4 bases and the J gene lost 1 base, with 11 bases spanning the gap. CDR3 sequence (DNA): TGTGCCAGCAGTTCCCCGGGGCGAAGCAATCAGCCCCAGCATTTT. Its protein product is CASSSPGRSNQPQHF.

The chain carries TRBV19 and TRBJ2-1; D may be TRBD1 or TRBD2 (5 bases each). Germline lookup yields CDR1 LNHDA and CDR2 SQIVND (reference sequence). The V and J ends lost 3 bases and 7 bases respectively, with 22 bases between them. The CDR3 loop spans 17 amino acids. CDR3 residues: CASSIGWGLGVVNEQFF. The CDR3 DNA reads TGTGCCAGTAGTATTGGATGGGGGTTAGGAGTGGTGAATGAGCAGTTCTTC.

The sample holds many counts of this clonotype. This sequence joins TRBV10-2 and TRBJ1-6, with unresolved D. V was pared by 0 bases and J by 10 bases, with 10 bases between. The CDR3 extends over 14 amino acids. Germline assignment: CDR1 WSHSY and CDR2 SAAADI. CDR3 protein: CASSESGSGSPLHF. Written as DNA, the CDR3 is TGCGCCAGCAGTGAGTCGGGGAGTGGCTCACCCCTCCACTTT.

This clonotype was detected ten times or more. The rearrangement uses TRBV30 and TRBJ2-1, with D perhaps TRBD2 (6 bases). Per the germline V gene, CDR1 is GTSNPN and CDR2 is SVGIG (reference sequence). The CDR3 runs to 13 residues. Trimming left V 2 bases short and J 8 bases short, with 13 bases between. This chain's CDR3 is CAWSLMEGYEQFF. CDR3 in DNA: TGTGCCTGGAGTTTGATGGAGGGGTATGAGCAGTTCTTC.

This clonotype was counted at least ten times. CDR3 nucleotides: TGCGCCAGCAGCCAGTCAGGACGGGCCAAGAACACTGAAGCTTTCTTT. Its protein product is CASSQSGRAKNTEAFF. The chain employs TRBV4-3 and TRBJ1-1; unclear D gene. Trimming left V 3 bases short and J 1 base short, with 15 bases between. CDR1 and CDR2 from the germline V gene are LGHNA and YSLEER. The CDR3 sequence is 16 residues long.

Concerning this clonotype itself: One base away lies a much larger clone, so this may be a sequencing read error. The rearrangement uses TRBV7-9 and TRBJ1-4; D is uncertain. Germline loops: CDR1 SEHNR, CDR2 FQNEAQ (reference sequence). The CDR3 runs to 16 residues. CDR3 DNA: TGTTCCAGCAGCTTAGTTCTCGGCAGGCTTAATGAAAAACTGTTTTTT. This sequence encodes CSSSLVLGRLNEKLFF.

This clonotype occurred many times. The rearrangement uses TRBV29-1 and TRBJ2-4, with 8 bases matching TRBD1. The CDR3 runs 19 residues. The germline CDR1 and CDR2 sequences are SQVTM and ANQGSEA. The ends lost 2 bases at V and 0 bases at J; junction bases unmatched: 15. CDR3 in amino acids: CSVEYSPGQGPLAKNIQYF. The CDR3 DNA sequence: TGCAGCGTTGAATACTCTCCCGGACAGGGTCCTTTAGCCAAAAACATTCAGTACTTC.

The V call is TRBV2, the J call TRBJ2-7; TRBD2 matches at 7 bases. This CDR3 has 15 residues. V was pared by 3 bases and J by 3 bases, with 8 bases of the junction left unmatched. Germline loops: CDR1 SNHLY, CDR2 FYNNEI. The CDR3 bases are TGTGCCAGCAGTGAGGGGACTACGATTCTCTACGAGCAGTACTTC. Translated, it gives CASSEGTTILYEQYF.

Regarding this clonotype: The junction differs from germline at one of its ends, possibly a read error. The chain links TRBV7-9 to TRBJ2-2; D remains ambiguous. The CDR3 is made up of 14 amino acids. Germline CDR1 SEHNR, CDR2 FQNEAQ (reference sequence). The CDR3 sequence is CAGSLVPGTGELFF. DNA for the CDR3: TGTGCCGGCAGCTTAGTTCCGGGCACCGGGGAGCTGTTTTTT.

At least ten counts were recorded for this clonotype. This chain joins TRBV4-3 and TRBJ1-1; no clear D gene. Germline loops: CDR1 LGHNA, CDR2 YSLEER. The CDR3 runs to 14 residues. V gave up 0 bases and J gave up 4 bases, with 9 bases separating them. Here the CDR3 reads CASSQDKRGTEAFF. The CDR3 region has the DNA TGCGCCAGCAGCCAAGACAAGAGAGGCACTGAAGCTTTCTTT.

This clonotype came up many times. The chain uses TRBV5-1 and TRBJ2-5; weak D call: TRBD2 (5 bases). Trimming pared 6 bases from V and 2 bases from J, leaving 11 bases between. There are 13 residues in the CDR3. Germline assignment: CDR1 SGHRS and CDR2 YFSETQ. The CDR3 reads CASNNRGQETQYF. The CDR3 nucleotides read TGCGCCAGCAACAACCGGGGTCAAGAGACCCAGTACTTC.

This clonotype was found many times. V is TRBV6-5 and J is TRBJ2-1; D may be TRBD1 (6 bases). Deletions cut 5 bases from V and 0 bases from J, with 11 bases between. Germline V gives CDR1 MNHEY, CDR2 SVGAGI. The CDR3 runs to 15 residues. The CDR3 spells CASSTGHSSYNEQFF. The CDR3 region has the DNA TGTGCCAGCAGTACGGGACACAGCTCCTACAATGAGCAGTTCTTC.

This clonotype showed up many times. V usage is TRBV19 and J usage is TRBJ2-2; D gene uncertain. The CDR3 covers 14 residues. Per the germline V gene, CDR1 is LNHDA and CDR2 is SQIVND (reference sequence). Trimming pared 1 base from V and 2 bases from J, leaving 5 bases between. CDR3 loop: CASSIVSNTGELFF. As DNA, the CDR3 is TGTGCCAGTAGTATAGTCAGTAACACCGGGGAGCTGTTTTTT.

As regards this clonotype: A clone one base away is much larger, so this may be a read error. The chain joins TRBV7-9 to TRBJ2-4, with TRBD2 matching over 8 bases. The CDR3 loop spans 12 amino acids. From germline, CDR1 is SEHNR and CDR2 FQNEAQ (reference sequence). With 8 bases clipped from V and 6 bases from J, the junction kept 3 bases outside the gene matches. The CDR3 DNA reads as TGTGCCAGCGGGCTAGCGGGAAACATTCAGTACTTC. Amino acid sequence: CASGLAGNIQYF.

The sample holds many counts of this clonotype. This sequence joins TRBV7-9 and TRBJ2-7, with 8 bases lining up with TRBD1. CDR1 is SEHNR, CDR2 FQNEAQ, per germline (reference sequence). J was trimmed by 2 bases and V by 5 bases; bases with no gene match: 8. The CDR3 is made up of 15 amino acids. As DNA, the CDR3 is TGTGCCAGCAGCCCCACCGGGACAGGCACCTACGAGCAGTACTTC. Its translation: CASSPTGTGTYEQYF.

The V call is TRBV27, the J call TRBJ2-7, with 7 bases identical to TRBD2. CDR1 and CDR2 from the germline V gene are MNHEY and SMNVEV (reference sequence). V was clipped by 9 bases and J by 3 bases; unmatched bases: 11. This CDR3 is 14 amino acids long. The CDR3 nucleotides read TGTGCCAGTGGACAAGCGGGGCCTTTCTACGAGCAGTACTTC. Translation: CASGQAGPFYEQYF.